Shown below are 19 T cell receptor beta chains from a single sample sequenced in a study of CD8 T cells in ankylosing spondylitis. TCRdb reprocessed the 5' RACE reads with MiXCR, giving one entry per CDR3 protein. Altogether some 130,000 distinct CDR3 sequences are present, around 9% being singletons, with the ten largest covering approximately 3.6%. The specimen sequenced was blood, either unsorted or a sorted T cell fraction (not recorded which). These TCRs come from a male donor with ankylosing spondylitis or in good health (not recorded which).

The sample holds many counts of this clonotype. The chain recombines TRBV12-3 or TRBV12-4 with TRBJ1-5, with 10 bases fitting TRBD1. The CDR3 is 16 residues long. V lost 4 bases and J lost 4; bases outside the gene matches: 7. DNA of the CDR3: TGTGCCAGCAGTTCGCGGGGGGACAGGGGAAATCAGCCCCAGCATTTT. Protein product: CASSSRGDRGNQPQHF.

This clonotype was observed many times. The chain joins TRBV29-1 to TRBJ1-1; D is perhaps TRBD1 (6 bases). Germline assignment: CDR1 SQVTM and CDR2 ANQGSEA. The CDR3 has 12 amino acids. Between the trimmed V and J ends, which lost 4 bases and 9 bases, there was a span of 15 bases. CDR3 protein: CSVGRGQTKAFF. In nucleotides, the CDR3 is TGCAGCGTTGGCCGAGGACAGACGAAAGCTTTCTTT.

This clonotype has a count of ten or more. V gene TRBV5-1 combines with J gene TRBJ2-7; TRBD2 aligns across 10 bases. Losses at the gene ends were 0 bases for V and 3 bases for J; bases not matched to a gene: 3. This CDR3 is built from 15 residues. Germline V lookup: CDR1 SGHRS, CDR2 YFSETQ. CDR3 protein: CASSLVLAGNYEQYF. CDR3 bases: TGCGCCAGCAGCTTGGTACTAGCGGGAAACTACGAGCAGTACTTC.

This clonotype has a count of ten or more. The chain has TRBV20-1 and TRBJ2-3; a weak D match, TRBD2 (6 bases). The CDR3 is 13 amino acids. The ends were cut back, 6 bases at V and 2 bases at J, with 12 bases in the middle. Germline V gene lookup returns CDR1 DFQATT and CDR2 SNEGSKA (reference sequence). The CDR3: CSANTGATDTQYF. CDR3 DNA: TGCAGTGCCAATACGGGAGCCACAGATACGCAGTATTTT.

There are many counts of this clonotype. The DNA of the CDR3 is TGCGCCAGCAGACCTGGCCCTAGCACAGATACGCAGTATTTT. Translated, it gives CASRPGPSTDTQYF. This chain links TRBV5-1 with TRBJ2-3; D gene ambiguous. Germline V gene data show CDR1 as SGHRS and CDR2 as YFSETQ. This CDR3 spans 14 amino acids. Deletions cut 5 bases from V and 0 bases from J, with 10 bases between.

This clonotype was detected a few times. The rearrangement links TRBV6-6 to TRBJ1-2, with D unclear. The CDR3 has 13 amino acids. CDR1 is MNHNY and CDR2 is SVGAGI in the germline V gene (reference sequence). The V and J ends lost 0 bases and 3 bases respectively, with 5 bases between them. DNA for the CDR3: TGTGCCAGCAGTTACTCGAAAGACTATGGCTACACCTTC. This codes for CASSYSKDYGYTF.

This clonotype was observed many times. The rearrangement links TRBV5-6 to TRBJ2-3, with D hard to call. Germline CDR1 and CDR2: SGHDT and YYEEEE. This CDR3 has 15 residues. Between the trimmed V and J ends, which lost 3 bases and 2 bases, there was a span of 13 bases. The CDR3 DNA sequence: TGTGCCAGCAGCTCTCGTAGTACGCTCACAGATACGCAGTATTTT. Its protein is CASSSRSTLTDTQYF.

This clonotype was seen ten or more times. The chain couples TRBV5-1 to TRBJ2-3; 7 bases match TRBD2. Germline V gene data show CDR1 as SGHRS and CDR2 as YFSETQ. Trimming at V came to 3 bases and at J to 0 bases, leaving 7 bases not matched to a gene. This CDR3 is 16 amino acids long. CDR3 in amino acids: CASSWGISGSTDTQYF. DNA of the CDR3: TGCGCCAGCAGCTGGGGAATTAGCGGGAGCACAGATACGCAGTATTTT.

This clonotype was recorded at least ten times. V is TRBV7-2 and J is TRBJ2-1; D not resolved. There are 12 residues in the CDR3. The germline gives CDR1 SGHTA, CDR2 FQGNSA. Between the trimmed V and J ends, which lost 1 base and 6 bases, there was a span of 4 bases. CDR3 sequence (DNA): TGTGCCAGCAGCTTAGTAGGCAATGAGCAGTTCTTC. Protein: CASSLVGNEQFF.

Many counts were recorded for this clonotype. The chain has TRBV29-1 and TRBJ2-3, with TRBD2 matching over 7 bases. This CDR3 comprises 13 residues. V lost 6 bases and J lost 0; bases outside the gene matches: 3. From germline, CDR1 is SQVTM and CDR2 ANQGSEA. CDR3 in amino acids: CSVDSGSTDTQYF. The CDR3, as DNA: TGCAGCGTCGATAGCGGGAGCACAGATACGCAGTATTTT.

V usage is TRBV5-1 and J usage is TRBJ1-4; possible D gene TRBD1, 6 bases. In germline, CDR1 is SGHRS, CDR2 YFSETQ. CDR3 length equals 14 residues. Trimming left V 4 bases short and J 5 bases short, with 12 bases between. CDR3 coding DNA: TGCGCCAGCAGCATAGACAGGAGGAATGAAAAACTGTTTTTT. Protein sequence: CASSIDRRNEKLFF.

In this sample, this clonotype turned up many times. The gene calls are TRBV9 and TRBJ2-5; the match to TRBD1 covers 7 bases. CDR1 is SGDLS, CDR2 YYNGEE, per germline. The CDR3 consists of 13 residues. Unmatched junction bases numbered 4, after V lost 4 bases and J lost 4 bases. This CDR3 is CASSTRTGETQYF. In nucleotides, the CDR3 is TGTGCCAGCAGCACGCGGACAGGAGAGACCCAGTACTTC. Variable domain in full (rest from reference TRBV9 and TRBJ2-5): DSGVTQTPKHLITATGQRVTLRCSPRSGDLSVYWYQQSLDQGLQFLIQYYNGEERAKGNILERFSAQQFPDLHSELNLSSLELGDSALYFCASSTRTGETQYFGPGTRLLVL.

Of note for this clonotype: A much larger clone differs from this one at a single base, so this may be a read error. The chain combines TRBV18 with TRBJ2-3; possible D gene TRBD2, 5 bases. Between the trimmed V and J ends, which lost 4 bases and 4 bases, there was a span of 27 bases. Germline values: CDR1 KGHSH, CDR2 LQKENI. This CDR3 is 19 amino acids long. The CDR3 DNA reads TGTGCCAGCTCACAACAAACATTGACTATCAGCGGTAGCCCAGATACGCAGTATTTT. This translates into CASSQQTLTISGSPDTQYF.

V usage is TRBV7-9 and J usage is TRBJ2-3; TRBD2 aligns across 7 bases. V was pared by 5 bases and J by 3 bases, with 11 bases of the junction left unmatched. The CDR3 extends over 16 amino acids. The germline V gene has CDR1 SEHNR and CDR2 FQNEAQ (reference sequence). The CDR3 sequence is CASSLGGGSVTDTQYF. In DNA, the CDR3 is TGTGCCAGCAGCCTAGGTGGCGGGAGCGTTACAGATACGCAGTATTTT.

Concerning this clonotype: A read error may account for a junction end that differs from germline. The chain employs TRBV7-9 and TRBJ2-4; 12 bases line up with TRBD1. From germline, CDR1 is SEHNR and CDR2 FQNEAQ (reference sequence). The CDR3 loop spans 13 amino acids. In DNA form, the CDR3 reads TGTGCCAGCAGCCTTGAGGGGACAGGGGGCCGCGTATTC. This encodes CASSLEGTGGRVF.

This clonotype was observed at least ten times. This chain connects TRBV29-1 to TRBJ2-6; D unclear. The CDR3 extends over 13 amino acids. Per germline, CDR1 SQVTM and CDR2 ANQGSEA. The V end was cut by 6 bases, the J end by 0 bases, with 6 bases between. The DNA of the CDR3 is TGCAGCGTAGGTCACTCTGGGGCCAACGTCCTGACTTTC. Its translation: CSVGHSGANVLTF.

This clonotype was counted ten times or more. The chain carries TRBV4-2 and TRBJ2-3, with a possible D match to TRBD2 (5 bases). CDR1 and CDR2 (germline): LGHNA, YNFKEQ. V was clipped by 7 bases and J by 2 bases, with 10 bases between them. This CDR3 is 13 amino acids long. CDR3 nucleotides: TGTGCCAGCACGGGGTTGAACACAGATACGCAGTATTTT. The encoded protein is CASTGLNTDTQYF.

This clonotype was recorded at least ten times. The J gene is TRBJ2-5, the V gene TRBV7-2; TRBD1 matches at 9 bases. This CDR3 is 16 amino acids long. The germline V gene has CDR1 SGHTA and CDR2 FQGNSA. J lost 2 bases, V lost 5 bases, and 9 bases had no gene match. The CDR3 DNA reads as TGTGCCAGCAGCCCCAGGACAGGGGATGCGCAAGAGACCCAGTACTTC. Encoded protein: CASSPRTGDAQETQYF. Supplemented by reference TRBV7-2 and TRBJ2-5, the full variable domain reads GAGVSQSPSNKVTEKGKDVELRCDPISGHTALYWYRQSLGQGLEFLIYFQGNSAPDKSGLPSDRFSAERTGGSVSTLTIQRTQQEDSAVYLCASSPRTGDAQETQYFGPGTRLLVL.

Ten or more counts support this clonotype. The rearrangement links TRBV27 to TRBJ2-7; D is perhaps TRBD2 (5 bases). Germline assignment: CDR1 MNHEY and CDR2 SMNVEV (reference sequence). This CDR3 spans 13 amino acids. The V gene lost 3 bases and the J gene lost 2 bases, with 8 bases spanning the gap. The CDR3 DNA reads TGTGCCAGCAGTTTCCGGGGTCCCTACGAGCAGTACTTC. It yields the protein CASSFRGPYEQYF.